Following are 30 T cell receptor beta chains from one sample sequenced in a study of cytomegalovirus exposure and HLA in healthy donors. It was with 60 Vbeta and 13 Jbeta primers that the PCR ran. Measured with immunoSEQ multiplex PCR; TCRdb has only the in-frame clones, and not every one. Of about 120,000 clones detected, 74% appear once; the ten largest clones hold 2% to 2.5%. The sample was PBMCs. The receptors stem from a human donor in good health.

This chain's CDR3 is CASSQDNFSTDTQYF. DNA of the CDR3: TGCGCCAGCAGCCAAGATAACTTTAGCACAGATACGCAGTATTTT. This chain links TRBV4-1 with TRBJ2-3, with unresolved D. This CDR3 region has 15 residues. CDR1 MGHRA and CDR2 YSYEKL come from the germline V gene. V lost 0 bases to trimming and J lost 0 bases, with 7 bases between them.

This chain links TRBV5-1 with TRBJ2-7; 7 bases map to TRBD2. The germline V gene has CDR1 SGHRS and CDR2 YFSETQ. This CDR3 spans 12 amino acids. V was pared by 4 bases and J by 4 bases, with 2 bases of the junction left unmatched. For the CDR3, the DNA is TGCGCCAGCAGCGGGGGGGGATACGAGCAGTACTTC. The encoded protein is CASSGGGYEQYF.

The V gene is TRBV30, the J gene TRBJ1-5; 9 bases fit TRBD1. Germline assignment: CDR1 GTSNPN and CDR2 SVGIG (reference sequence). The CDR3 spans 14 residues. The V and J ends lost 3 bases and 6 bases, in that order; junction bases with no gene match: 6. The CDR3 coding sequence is TGTGCCTGGAGACGGACAGGGGTGAGTCAGCCCCAGCATTTT. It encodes CAWRRTGVSQPQHF.

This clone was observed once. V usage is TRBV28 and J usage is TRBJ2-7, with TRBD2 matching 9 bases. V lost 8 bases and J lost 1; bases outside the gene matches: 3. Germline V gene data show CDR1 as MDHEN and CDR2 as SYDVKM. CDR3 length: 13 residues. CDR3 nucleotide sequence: TGTGCCAGCCGCGGGAGGGTTTCCTACGAGCAGTACTTC. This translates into CASRGRVSYEQYF.

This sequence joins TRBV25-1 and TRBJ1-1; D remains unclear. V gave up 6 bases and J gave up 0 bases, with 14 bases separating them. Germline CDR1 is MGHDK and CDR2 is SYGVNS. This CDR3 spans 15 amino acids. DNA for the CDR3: TGTGCCAGCAGGGCTGAAAGGAGGATGAACACTGAAGCTTTCTTT. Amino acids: CASRAERRMNTEAFF.

CDR3 sequence reads: CASSIDGRGTEAFF. The CDR3 DNA reads TGTGCCAGTAGTATAGACGGCAGGGGCACTGAAGCTTTCTTT. The rearrangement joins TRBV19 to TRBJ1-1; D possibly corresponds to TRBD1 (6 bases). Germline values: CDR1 LNHDA, CDR2 SQIVND (reference sequence). The CDR3 has 14 amino acids. Deletions cut 0 bases from V and 4 bases from J, with 9 bases between.

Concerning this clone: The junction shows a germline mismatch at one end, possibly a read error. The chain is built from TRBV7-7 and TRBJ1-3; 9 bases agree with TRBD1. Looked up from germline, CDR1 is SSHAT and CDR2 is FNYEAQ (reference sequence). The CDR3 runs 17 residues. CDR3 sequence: CASSPGTGRNPGNTIYF. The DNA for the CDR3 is TGTGCTAGCAGCCCAGGGACAGGGAGAAACCCTGGAAACACCATATATTTT. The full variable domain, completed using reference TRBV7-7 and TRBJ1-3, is GAGVSQSPRYKVTKRGQDVTLRCDPISSHATLYWYQQALGQGPEFLTYFNYEAQPDKSGLPSDRFSAERPEGSISTLTIQRTEQRDSAMYRCASSPGTGRNPGNTIYFGEGSWLTVV.

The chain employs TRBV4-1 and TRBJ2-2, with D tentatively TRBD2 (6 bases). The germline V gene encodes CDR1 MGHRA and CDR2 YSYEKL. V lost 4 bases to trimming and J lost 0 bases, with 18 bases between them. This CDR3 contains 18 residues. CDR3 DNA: TGCGCCAGCAGCCGCGAGGGTGGAGGGGACGCGAACACCGGGGAGCTGTTTTTT. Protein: CASSREGGGDANTGELFF.

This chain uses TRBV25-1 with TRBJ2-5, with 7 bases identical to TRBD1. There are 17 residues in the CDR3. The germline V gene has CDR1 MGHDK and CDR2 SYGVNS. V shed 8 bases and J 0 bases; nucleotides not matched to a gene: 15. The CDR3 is CASPEGGRDLYQETQYF. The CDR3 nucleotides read TGTGCCAGCCCAGAAGGGGGCAGGGACCTGTACCAAGAGACCCAGTACTTC.

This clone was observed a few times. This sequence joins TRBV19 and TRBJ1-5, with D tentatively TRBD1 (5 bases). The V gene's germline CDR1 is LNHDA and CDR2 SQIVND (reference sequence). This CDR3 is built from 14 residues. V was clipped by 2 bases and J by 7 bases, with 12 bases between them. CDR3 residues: CASSILQGRQPQHF. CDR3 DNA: TGTGCCAGTAGTATACTTCAGGGCCGCCAGCCCCAGCATTTT.

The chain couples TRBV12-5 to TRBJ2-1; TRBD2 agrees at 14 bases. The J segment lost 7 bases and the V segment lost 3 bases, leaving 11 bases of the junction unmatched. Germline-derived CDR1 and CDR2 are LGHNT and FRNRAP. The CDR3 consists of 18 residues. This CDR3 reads CASGFIPATSGRGNEQFF. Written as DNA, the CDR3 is TGTGCTAGTGGTTTTATACCGGCGACTAGCGGGAGGGGAAATGAGCAGTTCTTC.

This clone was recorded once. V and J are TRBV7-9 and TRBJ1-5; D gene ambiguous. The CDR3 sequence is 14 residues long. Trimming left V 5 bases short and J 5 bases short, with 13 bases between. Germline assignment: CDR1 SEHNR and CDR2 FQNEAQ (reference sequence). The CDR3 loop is CASSHNTEDQPQHF. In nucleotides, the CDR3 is TGTGCCAGCAGCCACAATACAGAAGATCAGCCCCAGCATTTT.

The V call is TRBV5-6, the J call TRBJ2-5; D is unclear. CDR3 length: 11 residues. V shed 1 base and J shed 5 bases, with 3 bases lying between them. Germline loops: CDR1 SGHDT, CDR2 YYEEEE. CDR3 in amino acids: CASSLRETQYF. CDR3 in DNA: TGTGCCAGCAGCTTGCGGGAGACCCAGTACTTC.

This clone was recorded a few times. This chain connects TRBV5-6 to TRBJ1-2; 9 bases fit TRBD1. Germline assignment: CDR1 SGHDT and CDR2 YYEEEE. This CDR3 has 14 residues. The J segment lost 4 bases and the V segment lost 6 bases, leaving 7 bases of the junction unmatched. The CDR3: CASTLDRGRYGYTF. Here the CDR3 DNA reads TGTGCCAGCACCCTGGACAGGGGCCGCTATGGCTACACCTTC. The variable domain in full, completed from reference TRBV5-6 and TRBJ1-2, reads DAGVTQSPTHLIKTRGQQVTLRCSPKSGHDTVSWYQQALGQGPQFIFQYYEEEERQRGNFPDRFSGHQFPNYSSELNVNALLLGDSALYLCASTLDRGRYGYTFGSGTRLTVV.

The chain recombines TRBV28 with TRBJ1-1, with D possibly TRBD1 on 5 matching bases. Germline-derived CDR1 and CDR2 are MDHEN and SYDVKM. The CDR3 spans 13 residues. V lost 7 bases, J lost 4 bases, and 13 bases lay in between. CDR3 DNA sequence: TGTGCCAGCAATCGGGGGGTTCGCACTGAAGCTTTCTTT. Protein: CASNRGVRTEAFF.

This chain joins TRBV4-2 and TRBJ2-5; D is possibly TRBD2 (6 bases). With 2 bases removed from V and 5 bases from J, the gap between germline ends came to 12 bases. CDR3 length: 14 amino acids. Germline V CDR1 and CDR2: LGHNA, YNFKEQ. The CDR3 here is CASSQIASAETQYF. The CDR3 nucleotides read TGTGCCAGCAGCCAAATAGCTAGCGCCGAGACCCAGTACTTC.

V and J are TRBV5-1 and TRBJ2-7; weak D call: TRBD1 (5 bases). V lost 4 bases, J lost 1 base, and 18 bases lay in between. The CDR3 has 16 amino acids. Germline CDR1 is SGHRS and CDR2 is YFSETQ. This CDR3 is CASSPAPPTASYEQYF. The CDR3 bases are TGCGCCAGCAGCCCGGCCCCCCCGACAGCGTCCTACGAGCAGTACTTC.

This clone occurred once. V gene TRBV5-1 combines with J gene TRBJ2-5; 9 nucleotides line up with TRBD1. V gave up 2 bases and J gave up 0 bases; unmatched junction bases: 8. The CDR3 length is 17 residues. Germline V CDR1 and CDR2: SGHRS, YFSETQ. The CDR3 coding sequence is TGCGCCAGCAGCTTACAACCGGGACAGGGATACCAAGAGACCCAGTACTTC. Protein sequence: CASSLQPGQGYQETQYF.

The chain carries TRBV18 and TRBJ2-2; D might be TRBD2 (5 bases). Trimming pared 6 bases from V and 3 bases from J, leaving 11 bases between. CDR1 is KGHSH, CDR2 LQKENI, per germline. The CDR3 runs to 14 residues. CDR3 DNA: TGTGCCAGCTCCCCCAGGCGGGACACCGGGGAGCTGTTTTTT. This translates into CASSPRRDTGELFF.

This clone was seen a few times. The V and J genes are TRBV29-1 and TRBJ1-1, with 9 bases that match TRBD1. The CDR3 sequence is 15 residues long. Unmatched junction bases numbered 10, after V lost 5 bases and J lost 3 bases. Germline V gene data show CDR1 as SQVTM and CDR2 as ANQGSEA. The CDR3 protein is CSVRDRASGHTEAFF. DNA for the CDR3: TGCAGCGTTCGGGACAGGGCCTCGGGGCACACTGAAGCTTTCTTT. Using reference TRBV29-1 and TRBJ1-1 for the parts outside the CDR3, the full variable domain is SAVISQKPSRDICQRGTSLTIQCQVDSQVTMMFWYRQQPGQSLTLIATANQGSEATYESGFVIDKFPISRPNLTFSTLTVSNMSPEDSSIYLCSVRDRASGHTEAFFGQGTRLTVV.

CDR3 loop: CAISDLGQANNYGYTF. In DNA form, the CDR3 reads TGTGCCATCAGTGACTTGGGACAGGCGAATAACTATGGCTACACCTTC. V gene TRBV10-3 combines with J gene TRBJ1-2; 8 bases align to TRBD1. Germline CDR1 and CDR2: ENHRY and SYGVKD. The CDR3 is 16 amino acids. V lost 3 bases and J lost 1; bases outside the gene matches: 7.

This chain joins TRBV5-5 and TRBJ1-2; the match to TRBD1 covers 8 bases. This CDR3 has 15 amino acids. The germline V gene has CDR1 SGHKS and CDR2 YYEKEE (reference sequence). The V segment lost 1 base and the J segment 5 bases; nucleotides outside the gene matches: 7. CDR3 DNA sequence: TGTGCCAGCAGCTTGAGGGACAGGCCCGATTATGGCTACACCTTC. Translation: CASSLRDRPDYGYTF.

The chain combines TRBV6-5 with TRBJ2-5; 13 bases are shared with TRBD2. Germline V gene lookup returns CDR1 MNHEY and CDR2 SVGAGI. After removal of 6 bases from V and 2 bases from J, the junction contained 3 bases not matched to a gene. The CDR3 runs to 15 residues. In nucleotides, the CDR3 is TGTGCCAGCAGCCCGGGACTAGCGGGACAAGAGACCCAGTACTTC. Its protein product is CASSPGLAGQETQYF.

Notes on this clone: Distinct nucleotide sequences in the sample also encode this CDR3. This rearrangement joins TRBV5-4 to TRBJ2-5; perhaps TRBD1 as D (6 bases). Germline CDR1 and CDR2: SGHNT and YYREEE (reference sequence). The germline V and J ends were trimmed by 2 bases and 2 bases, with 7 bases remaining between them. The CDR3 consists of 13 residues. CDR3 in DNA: TGTGCCAGCAGCTTAGGGGGACAAGAGACCCAGTACTTC. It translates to CASSLGGQETQYF.

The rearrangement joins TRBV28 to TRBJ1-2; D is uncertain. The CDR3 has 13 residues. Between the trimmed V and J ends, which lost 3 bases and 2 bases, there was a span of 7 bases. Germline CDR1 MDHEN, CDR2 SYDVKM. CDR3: CASSFETNYGYTF. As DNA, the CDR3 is TGTGCCAGCAGTTTTGAGACAAACTATGGCTACACCTTC.

CDR3 protein: CSARTGGDEQYF. DNA for the CDR3: TGCAGCGCAAGGACAGGGGGCGACGAGCAGTACTTC. The rearrangement joins TRBV29-1 to TRBJ2-7, with TRBD1 matching over 11 bases. V trimming: 7 bases; J trimming: 5 bases; junction bases outside the gene matches: 4. The CDR3 totals 12 residues. CDR1 is SQVTM, CDR2 ANQGSEA, per germline.

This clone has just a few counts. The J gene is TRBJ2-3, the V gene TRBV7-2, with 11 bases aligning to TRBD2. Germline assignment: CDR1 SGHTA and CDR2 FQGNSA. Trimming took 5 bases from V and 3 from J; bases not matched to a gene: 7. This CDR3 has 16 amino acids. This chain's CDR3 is CASSRSSGGLTDTQYF. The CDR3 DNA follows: TGTGCCAGCAGCCGCTCTAGCGGGGGGCTGACAGATACGCAGTATTTT.

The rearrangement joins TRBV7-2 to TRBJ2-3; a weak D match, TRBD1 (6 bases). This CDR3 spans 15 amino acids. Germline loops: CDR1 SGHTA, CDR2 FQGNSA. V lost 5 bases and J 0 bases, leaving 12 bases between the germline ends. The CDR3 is CASSHLGHSTDTQYF. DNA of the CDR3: TGTGCCAGCAGCCACCTGGGACATAGCACAGATACGCAGTATTTT. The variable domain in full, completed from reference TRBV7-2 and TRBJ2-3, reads GAGVSQSPSNKVTEKGKDVELRCDPISGHTALYWYRQSLGQGLEFLIYFQGNSAPDKSGLPSDRFSAERTGGSVSTLTIQRTQQEDSAVYLCASSHLGHSTDTQYFGPGTRLTVL.

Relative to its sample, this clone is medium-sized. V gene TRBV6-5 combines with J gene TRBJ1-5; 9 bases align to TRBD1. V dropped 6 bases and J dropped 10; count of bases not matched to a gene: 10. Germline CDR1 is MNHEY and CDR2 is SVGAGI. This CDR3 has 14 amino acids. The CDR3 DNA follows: TGTGCCAGCAGAGAGACAGGGGGGCACCTCCCCCAGCATTTT. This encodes CASRETGGHLPQHF.

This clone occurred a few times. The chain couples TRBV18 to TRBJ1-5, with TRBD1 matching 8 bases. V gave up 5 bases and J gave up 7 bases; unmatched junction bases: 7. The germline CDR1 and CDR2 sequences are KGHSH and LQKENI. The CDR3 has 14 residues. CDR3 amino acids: CASSSVQGDQPQHF. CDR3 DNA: TGTGCCAGCTCATCGGTACAGGGGGACCAGCCCCAGCATTTT.